This TCR beta chain originates from a study of T cell responses to AZD1222 COVID-19 vaccine. Produced via immunoSEQ multiplex PCR; TCRdb's table is partial and in-frame only. The sample comprises 100,000 to 150,000 clones, about 87% of which are singletons, and 5% to 6% rests with the top ten. Study results and limitations: Repertoires were sampled only after the peak T cell response.

About this clone itself: The antigen remains undetermined.

Between the trimmed V and J ends, which lost 3 bases and 6 bases, there was a span of 12 bases. Germline V gives CDR1 SGHTA, CDR2 FQGNSA. The CDR3 consists of 14 residues. The V call is TRBV7-2, the J call TRBJ2-1, with D perhaps TRBD2 (5 bases). The source material was peripheral blood, sampled on day 0 of AZD1222 vaccination. The clonotype comes from an adult in good health. The CDR3 DNA sequence: TGTGCCAGCAGCTTGTACTTAGCGAGCAATGAGCAGTTCTTC. Amino acids: CASSLYLASNEQFF.